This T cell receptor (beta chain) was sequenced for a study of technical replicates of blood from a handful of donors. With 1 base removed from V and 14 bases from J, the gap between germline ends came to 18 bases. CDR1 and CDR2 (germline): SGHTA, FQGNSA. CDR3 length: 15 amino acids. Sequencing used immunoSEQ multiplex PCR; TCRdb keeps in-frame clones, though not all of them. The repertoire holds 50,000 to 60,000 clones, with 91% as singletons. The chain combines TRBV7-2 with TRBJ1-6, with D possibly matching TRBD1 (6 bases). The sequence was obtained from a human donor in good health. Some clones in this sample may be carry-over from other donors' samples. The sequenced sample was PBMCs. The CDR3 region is CASSLVGQTRGALHF. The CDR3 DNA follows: TGTGCCAGCAGCTTAGTTGGACAGACTCGTGGGGCCCTCCACTTT.